This T cell receptor beta chain originates from a study of T cells in Graves' hyperthyroidism and ophthalmopathy. RNA transcripts yielded amplified TCR beta CDR3 regions. The TCR CDR3 was amplified in a first-round RT-PCR using the HTBI primer set. TCRdb independently ran MiXCR on the multiplex PCR reads; one entry per CDR3 protein. The table has nearly 600,000 distinct CDR3 sequences, about 14% seen once. There are many counts of this clonotype. This CDR3 comprises 15 residues. J lost 5 bases, V lost 6 bases, and 10 bases had no gene match. Sequencing was performed on blood. This TCR came from a woman aged 30 to 39 with Graves' hyperthyroidism that later progressed to Graves' ophthalmopathy. The chain recombines TRBV12-3 or TRBV12-4 with TRBJ2-5; 9 bases match TRBD2. CDR3: CASSLGTSLGETQYF. In DNA form, the CDR3 reads TGTGCCAGCAGCCTCGGGACTAGCTTGGGGGAGACCCAGTACTTC.